Shown below are 17 T cell receptor beta chains from a single sample sequenced in a study of monozygotic twins with inflammatory bowel disease. TCRdb re-called the 5' RACE reads and gives one entry per CDR3 protein, without DNA. The sample table sets out about 150,000 distinct CDR3 sequences. The specimen sequenced was blood. Every receptor here comes from a human donor with ulcerative colitis or Crohn's disease, or a healthy co-twin of an affected twin (not recorded which).

The V and J genes are TRBV28 and TRBJ1-1; TCRdb outputs TRBD1, but without DNA this stays unchecked. This CDR3 is built from 14 residues. CDR1 is MDHEN and CDR2 is SYDVKM in the germline V gene. The CDR3 sequence is CASSLTGTNTEAFF.

The J gene is TRBJ2-2, the V gene TRBV12-3 or TRBV12-4; as DNA is missing, the TRBD2 call by TCRdb cannot be tested. This CDR3 comprises 18 residues. The CDR3 loop reads CASSSFSFNGSPTGELFF.

V and J are TRBV5-5 and TRBJ2-3; the D gene TCRdb calls, TRBD1, cannot be checked with no DNA. CDR1 is SGHKS and CDR2 is YYEKEE in the germline V gene (reference sequence). This CDR3 is 15 amino acids long. This chain's CDR3 is CASSGGPWVTDTQYF.

The chain couples TRBV5-1 to TRBJ2-7. CDR1 and CDR2 (germline): SGHRS, YFSETQ. This CDR3 spans 15 amino acids. The CDR3 sequence: CASSLDDPRTYEQYF. The entire variable domain, with the rest obtained from reference TRBV5-1 and TRBJ2-7, is as follows: KAGVTQTPRYLIKTRGQQVTLSCSPISGHRSVSWYQQTPGQGLQFLFEYFSETQRNKGNFPGRFSGRQFSNSRSEMNVSTLELGDSALYLCASSLDDPRTYEQYFGPGTRLTVT.

The gene calls are TRBV6-2 or TRBV6-3 and TRBJ1-2. This CDR3 contains 13 residues. CDR1 and CDR2 (germline): MNHEY, SVGEGT. The CDR3 loop reads CASTQGRAYGYTF.

This rearrangement joins TRBV7-9 to TRBJ2-7; TCRdb's D call of TRBD1 is untestable without DNA. The CDR3 is 14 amino acids. CDR1 SEHNR and CDR2 FQNEAQ come from the germline V gene (reference sequence). CDR3: CASRWLDRDHEQYF.

The rearrangement links TRBV2 to TRBJ1-2. This CDR3 spans 11 amino acids. CDR1 is SNHLY and CDR2 is FYNNEI in the germline V gene. CDR3: CASREGWGYTF. Drawing the rest from reference TRBV2 and TRBJ1-2, the complete variable domain is EPEVTQTPSHQVTQMGQEVILRCVPISNHLYFYWYRQILGQKVEFLVSFYNNEISEKSEIFDDQFSVERPDGSNFTLKIRSTKLEDSAMYFCASREGWGYTFGSGTRLTVV.

Here the CDR3 reads CASSHFRGVGETQYF. This sequence joins TRBV6-1 and TRBJ2-5; no DNA is available, so the TRBD1 call from TCRdb remains unchecked. The CDR3 contains 15 residues. Per the germline V gene, CDR1 is MNHNS and CDR2 is SASEGT.

The chain carries TRBV19 and TRBJ1-5; no DNA is available, so the TRBD1 call from TCRdb remains unchecked. CDR3 length: 14 amino acids. CDR1 and CDR2 (germline): LNHDA, SQIVND (reference sequence). CDR3 in amino acids: CASSIYSGPLPQHF.

The chain links TRBV19 to TRBJ2-1; the TCRdb call, TRBD2, lacks DNA for checking. CDR1 LNHDA and CDR2 SQIVND come from the germline V gene (reference sequence). The length of the CDR3 is 16 residues. This chain's CDR3 is CASSPRLAGENNEQFF.

The rearrangement uses TRBV5-1 and TRBJ1-4; as DNA is missing, the TRBD1 call by TCRdb cannot be tested. The CDR3 has 18 residues. Germline loops: CDR1 SGHRS, CDR2 YFSETQ. CDR3 region: CASSLGIQGFPFNEKLFF.

V usage is TRBV5-5 and J usage is TRBJ2-7. Germline CDR1 reads SGHKS; CDR2 reads YYEKEE (reference sequence). CDR3 length equals 14 residues. CDR3 amino acids: CASSFGPSSYEQYF.

This chain connects TRBV24-1 to TRBJ1-2. Looked up from germline, CDR1 is KGHDR and CDR2 is SFDVKD. The CDR3 totals 14 residues. The CDR3 sequence: CATSDGAETYGYTF.

The genes are TRBV20-1 and TRBJ2-7; the TRBD2 assignment by TCRdb is unverifiable without DNA. The CDR3 has 13 residues. Germline loops: CDR1 DFQATT, CDR2 SNEGSKA (reference sequence). CDR3 residues: CSAPLLESYEQYF.

This chain connects TRBV25-1 to TRBJ1-2. Germline V gene lookup returns CDR1 MGHDK and CDR2 SYGVNS. The CDR3 contains 11 residues. The CDR3 reads CASSVNYGYTF.

The chain recombines TRBV4-2 with TRBJ2-7; TCRdb outputs TRBD1, but without DNA this stays unchecked. The CDR3 is made up of 15 amino acids. Germline CDR1 reads LGHNA; CDR2 reads YNFKEQ. Here the CDR3 reads CASSQFSPGSYEQYF.

This chain joins TRBV7-2 and TRBJ2-3; absent DNA, TCRdb's TRBD1 call cannot be checked. Germline CDR1 reads SGHTA; CDR2 reads FQGNSA. The CDR3 has 16 residues. The CDR3 is CASSFATGDGRDTQYF.